This T cell receptor (beta chain) was retrieved from a study of early T cells in non-severe SARS-CoV-2 infection. Researchers attached unique molecular identifiers to individual cDNA molecules. TCRdb re-called the 5' RACE reads through MiXCR, storing one row per CDR3 protein. Of some 80,000 distinct CDR3 sequences detected, 12% appear once; the ten largest clones hold around a sixth. CDR3 length: 15 residues. The V gene's germline CDR1 is LGHDT and CDR2 YNNKEL (reference sequence). The V gene lost 0 bases and the J gene lost 5 bases, with 13 bases spanning the gap. The specimen was whole blood, collected at baseline. The chain joins TRBV3-1 to TRBJ1-1, with D uncertain. This receptor was taken from an adult who was a healthcare worker with PCR-confirmed SARS-CoV-2 infection or an uninfected control (not recorded which). The donor label of this sample is uncertain. CDR3 loop: CASSQDGIGSTEAFF. Written as DNA, the CDR3 is TGTGCCAGCAGCCAAGATGGGATAGGTAGTACTGAAGCTTTCTTT.